This T cell receptor (beta chain) is drawn from a study of immune evolution from preneoplasia to lung adenocarcinoma. Comments on this clone: The antigen remains unidentified.

Germline V gives CDR1 LNHDA, CDR2 SQIVND (reference sequence). The CDR3 is 15 residues long. V was trimmed by 3 bases and J by 8 bases, leaving 18 bases between them. Study results and caveats: Later-stage lesions seemingly showed higher T cell density and diversity than normal lung. From normal lung to invasive adenocarcinoma, top clone frequencies appeared to decrease.

Clones were sequenced by immunoSEQ multiplex PCR, and TCRdb holds only the in-frame ones, with some missing. The table includes 9,000 to 13,000 clones, more than 70% detected once. Sequenced material: FFPE normal lung tissue adjacent to the tumor. This chain connects TRBV19 to TRBJ2-3; perhaps TRBD2 as D (5 bases). This receptor was obtained from a person in their sixties with lung adenocarcinoma. Some clones in this sample may be carry-over from other donors' samples. CDR3 sequence: CASSIASSLGGTQYF. CDR3 coding DNA: TGTGCCAGTAGTATTGCGAGTAGCCTAGGAGGTACGCAGTATTTT.